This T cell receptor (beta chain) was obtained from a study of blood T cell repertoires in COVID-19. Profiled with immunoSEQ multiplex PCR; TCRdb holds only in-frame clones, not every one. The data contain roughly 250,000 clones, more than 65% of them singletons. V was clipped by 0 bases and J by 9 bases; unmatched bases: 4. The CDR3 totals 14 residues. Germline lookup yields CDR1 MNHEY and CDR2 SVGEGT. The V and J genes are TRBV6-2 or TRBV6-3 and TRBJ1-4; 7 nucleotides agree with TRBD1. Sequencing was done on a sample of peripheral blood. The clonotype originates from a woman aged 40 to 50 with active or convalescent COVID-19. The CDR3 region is CASSYSTGSQKLFF. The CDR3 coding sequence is TGTGCCAGCAGTTACTCGACAGGGTCACAAAAACTGTTTTTT.